These 17 T cell receptor beta chains were sequenced from one sample in a study of PD-L1 blockade in urothelial cancer (dated by TCRdb to about 2017). Receptors were amplified or captured by the immunoSEQ multiplex PCR assay. TCRdb holds this immuneACCESS table with in-frame rearrangements only. Some clones are missing; in checked studies, unresolved V genes explain under half, and the rest has no known cause. The sample table records roughly 43,000 clones; more than 75% of these occur just once. The leading ten clones occupy about a sixth of the sample. What this sample's time point label stands for: pretreatment peripheral blood. Specimen: PBMCs, collected around atezolizumab (anti-PD-L1) treatment. The origin of the receptors is a man aged 55 to 70 with urothelial cancer.

DNA for the CDR3: TGTGCCAGCAGTGAAAGCGGCGGGGGGGCCCGAGAGACCCAGTACTTC. Amino acids: CASSESGGGARETQYF. The V call is TRBV2, the J call TRBJ2-5; 9 bases agree with TRBD2. The germline V gene has CDR1 SNHLY and CDR2 FYNNEI. This CDR3 contains 16 residues. Trimming removed 2 bases from V and 4 bases from J; junction bases left unmatched: 8.

This sequence joins TRBV19 and TRBJ1-1; the D gene is possibly TRBD1 (6 bases). Germline V gene sequence: CDR1 LNHDA, CDR2 SQIVND (reference sequence). The CDR3 has 17 residues. Deletions cut 6 bases from V and 5 bases from J, with 25 bases between. The CDR3 protein is CASSARRGRGGKTEAFF. The CDR3 coding sequence is TGTGCCAGTAGCGCGAGGCGGGGGCGCGGGGGAAAAACTGAAGCTTTCTTT.

The sample holds a few counts of this clone. The genes are TRBV6-5 and TRBJ2-6, with D possibly TRBD2 on 6 matching bases. The CDR3 is 16 amino acids. V gave up 4 bases and J gave up 2 bases, with 12 bases separating them. Germline values: CDR1 MNHEY, CDR2 SVGAGI. The DNA of the CDR3 is TGTGCCAGCAGTTCCCTATCGGGGGCTGGGGCCAACGTCCTGACTTTC. Its protein product is CASSSLSGAGANVLTF.

V is TRBV30 and J is TRBJ2-7, with D maybe TRBD1 (6 bases). The germline gives CDR1 GTSNPN, CDR2 SVGIG (reference sequence). The CDR3 spans 13 residues. The ends were cut back, 0 bases at V and 2 bases at J, with 8 bases in the middle. The chain's CDR3 is CAWSVGQTYEQYF. CDR3 DNA sequence: TGTGCCTGGAGTGTGGGACAAACCTACGAGCAGTACTTC.

This clone turned up a few times. The germline gene is not matched at one end of the junction; a read error may be the cause. The chain uses TRBV10-1 and TRBJ2-7; TRBD1 matches at 10 bases. Germline lookup yields CDR1 WNHNN and CDR2 SYGVQD (reference sequence). The CDR3 runs to 13 residues. CDR3 DNA: TGCGCCACCAGTTCTGGACAGGGGGGCGAGCAGTACTTC. Its protein product is CATSSGQGGEQYF.

The chain joins TRBV5-6 to TRBJ2-1; TRBD1 matches 7 bases. The CDR3 totals 14 residues. After removal of 5 bases from V and 4 bases from J, the junction contained 6 bases not matched to a gene. Germline V gives CDR1 SGHDT, CDR2 YYEEEE. CDR3: CASRPGQRYNEQFF. The CDR3 coding sequence is TGTGCCAGCAGACCGGGACAGAGATACAATGAGCAGTTCTTC.

V gene TRBV6-6 combines with J gene TRBJ1-5; possibly TRBD1 for D (5 bases). The germline CDR1 and CDR2 sequences are MNHNY and SVGAGI (reference sequence). The CDR3 is 16 residues long. V lost 7 bases and J lost 3, with 19 bases in between. The CDR3 DNA sequence: TGTGCCAGCACTCCCCTCTCAGGGTCTATCAATCAGCCCCAGCATTTT. Amino acid sequence: CASTPLSGSINQPQHF.

V and J are TRBV7-8 and TRBJ2-7, with a possible D match to TRBD1 (5 bases). The CDR3 has 14 residues. Germline values: CDR1 SGHVS, CDR2 FQNEAQ. V shed 5 bases and J shed 5 bases, with 16 bases lying between them. CDR3 in DNA: TGTGCCAGCAGCATTGGACACCCTCGGGACGAGCAGTACTTC. Its translation is CASSIGHPRDEQYF.

This chain joins TRBV20-1 and TRBJ2-3; D is undetermined. Trimming cost V 6 bases and J 3 bases, with 7 bases left between them. The CDR3 length is 11 residues. CDR1 and CDR2 from the germline V gene are DFQATT and SNEGSKA (reference sequence). The CDR3 loop is CSAPRTDTQYF. The CDR3 DNA sequence: TGCAGTGCCCCCCGGACAGATACGCAGTATTTT.

The chain links TRBV5-1 to TRBJ2-1, with 10 bases fitting TRBD1. Losses at the gene ends were 5 bases for V and 5 bases for J; bases not matched to a gene: 19. Per the germline V gene, CDR1 is SGHRS and CDR2 is YFSETQ. The CDR3 has 19 residues. In DNA, the CDR3 is TGCGCCAGCAGTTTCTTCCCGGGACAGGGGAGGGGAAACGACAATGAGCAGTTCTTC. Translating gives CASSFFPGQGRGNDNEQFF.

V usage is TRBV29-1 and J usage is TRBJ1-1; a weak D match, TRBD1 (6 bases). The CDR3 is made up of 11 amino acids. CDR1 is SQVTM and CDR2 is ANQGSEA in the germline V gene. V shed 4 bases and J shed 6 bases, with 9 bases lying between them. The CDR3 nucleotides read TGCAGCGTTGCCCCAGGGGCTGAAGCTTTCTTT. Its translation: CSVAPGAEAFF.

This clone has a handful of counts. The chain carries TRBV14 and TRBJ2-1; no reliable D call. This CDR3 is built from 11 residues. Trimming left V 4 bases short and J 10 bases short, with 8 bases between. The V gene's germline CDR1 is SGHDN and CDR2 FVKESK. As DNA, the CDR3 is TGTGCCAGCAGCCGCGGATGGGAGCAGTTCTTC. Protein: CASSRGWEQFF.

V usage is TRBV7-8 and J usage is TRBJ1-3; 7 bases align to TRBD1. Germline loops: CDR1 SGHVS, CDR2 FQNEAQ. This CDR3 is 14 amino acids long. J was trimmed by 7 bases and V by 5 bases; bases with no gene match: 8. The CDR3 is CASSASTGFNTIYF. The DNA of the CDR3 is TGTGCCAGCAGCGCCTCGACAGGGTTCAACACCATATATTTT.

V and J are TRBV11-2 and TRBJ2-7; 8 bases line up with TRBD1. The germline V gene has CDR1 SGHAT and CDR2 FQNNGV. V lost 9 bases to trimming and J lost 3 bases; unmatched junction nucleotides: 7. This CDR3 comprises 13 residues. The CDR3, as DNA: TGTGCCAGTACTAAGGACAGGGTCTACGAGCAGTACTTC. Its translation: CASTKDRVYEQYF.

This sequence joins TRBV7-6 and TRBJ1-5; D may be TRBD1 (5 bases). CDR3 length equals 13 residues. V was cut by 3 bases and J by 5 bases, with 8 bases left in between. In germline, CDR1 is SGHVS, CDR2 FNYEAQ. CDR3 protein: CASSLAGDQPQHF. DNA for the CDR3: TGTGCCAGCAGCTTGGCGGGGGATCAGCCCCAGCATTTT. Drawing the rest from reference TRBV7-6 and TRBJ1-5, the complete variable domain is GAGVSQSPRYKVTKRGQDVALRCDPISGHVSLYWYRQALGQGPEFLTYFNYEAQQDKSGLPNDRFSAERPEGSISTLTIQRTEQRDSAMYRCASSLAGDQPQHFGDGTRLSIL.

This clone was detected only a few times. This chain joins TRBV11-2 and TRBJ1-2; 7 bases align to TRBD1. The V gene's germline CDR1 is SGHAT and CDR2 FQNNGV. The CDR3 sequence is 14 residues long. J was trimmed by 2 bases and V by 6 bases; bases with no gene match: 6. CDR3 protein: CASREKGQNYGYTF. Written as DNA, the CDR3 is TGTGCCAGCAGGGAAAAGGGACAGAACTATGGCTACACCTTC.

The genes are TRBV5-4 and TRBJ1-2; no firm D call. The CDR3 covers 15 residues. CDR1 is SGHNT and CDR2 is YYREEE in the germline V gene (reference sequence). The V end was cut by 4 bases, the J end by 3 bases, with 16 bases between. The CDR3 nucleotides read TGTGCCAGCAGCCCGGTGAACGGAGCCGACTATGGCTACACCTTC. This encodes CASSPVNGADYGYTF.